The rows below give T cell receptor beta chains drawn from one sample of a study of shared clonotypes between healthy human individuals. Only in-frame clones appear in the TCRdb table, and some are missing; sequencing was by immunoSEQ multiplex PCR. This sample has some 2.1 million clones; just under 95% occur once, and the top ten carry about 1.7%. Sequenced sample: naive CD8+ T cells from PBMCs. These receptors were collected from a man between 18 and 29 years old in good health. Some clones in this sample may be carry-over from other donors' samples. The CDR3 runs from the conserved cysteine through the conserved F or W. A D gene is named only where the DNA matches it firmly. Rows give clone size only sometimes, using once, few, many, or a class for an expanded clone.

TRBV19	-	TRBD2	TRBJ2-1	CASSSSGSPYNEQFF	TGTGCCAGTAGTAGTAGCGGGAGCCCCTACAATGAGCAGTTCTTC
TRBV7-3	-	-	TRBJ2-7	CASSPEAGLSYEQYF	TGTGCCAGCAGCCCCGAGGCCGGACTCTCCTACGAGCAGTACTTC
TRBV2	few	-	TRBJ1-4	CASSGAGVVGKLFF	TGTGCCAGCAGTGGGGCAGGCGTCGTGGGAAAACTGTTTTTT
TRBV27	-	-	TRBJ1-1	CASNNGGRRSEAFF	TGTGCCAGCAACAACGGGGGGCGCCGGTCTGAAGCTTTCTTT
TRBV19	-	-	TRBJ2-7	CASSSGLLYEQYF	TGTGCCAGTAGCAGCGGCCTCCTCTACGAGCAGTACTTC
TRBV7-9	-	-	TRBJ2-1	CATLSDPYNEQFF	TGTGCCACCCTAAGCGACCCATACAATGAGCAGTTCTTC
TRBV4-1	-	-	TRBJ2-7	CASSQAGAFSNEQYF	TGCGCCAGCAGCCAAGCGGGCGCGTTTTCCAACGAGCAGTACTTC
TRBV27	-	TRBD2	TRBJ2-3	CASSFQAGSTDTQYF	TGTGCCAGCAGTTTCCAAGCGGGGAGCACAGATACGCAGTATTTT
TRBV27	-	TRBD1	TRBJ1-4	CASSLRDPRGEGKLFF	TGTGCCAGCAGTTTACGCGACCCCAGGGGGGAAGGAAAACTGTTTTTT
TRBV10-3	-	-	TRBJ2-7	CAIRDALGGRSYEQYF	TGTGCCATCAGGGACGCCCTTGGGGGGAGGTCCTACGAGCAGTACTTC
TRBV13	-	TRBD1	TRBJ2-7	CATGDREYEQYF	TGTGCCACTGGGGACAGGGAGTACGAGCAGTACTTC
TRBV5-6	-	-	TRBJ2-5	CASSLVSGAQETQYF	TGTGCCAGCAGTCTTGTTTCCGGGGCCCAAGAGACCCAGTACTTC
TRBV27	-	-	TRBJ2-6	CASQVRRGSGANVLTF	TGTGCCAGCCAGGTTCGGCGTGGGTCTGGGGCCAACGTCCTGACTTTC
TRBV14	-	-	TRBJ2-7	CASSQGQGPYEQYF	TGTGCCAGCAGCCAAGGCCAGGGGCCCTACGAGCAGTACTTC
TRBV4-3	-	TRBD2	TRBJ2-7	CASSQDGSGWGSYEQYF	TGCGCCAGCAGCCAAGATGGTAGCGGGTGGGGCTCCTACGAGCAGTACTTC
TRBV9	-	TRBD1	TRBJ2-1	CASSSRKAGTGYNEQFF	TGTGCCAGCAGCTCCCGCAAGGCCGGGACAGGTTACAATGAGCAGTTCTTC
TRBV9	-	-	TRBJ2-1	CASSVEGIPRNEQFF	TGTGCCAGCAGCGTAGAGGGGATTCCGCGCAATGAGCAGTTCTTC
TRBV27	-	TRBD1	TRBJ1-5	CASSPIDDRAPQHF	TGTGCCAGCAGTCCCATAGACGACAGGGCGCCCCAGCATTTT
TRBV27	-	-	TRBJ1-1	CASSFTVNTEAFF	TGTGCCAGCAGTTTCACAGTGAACACTGAAGCTTTCTTT
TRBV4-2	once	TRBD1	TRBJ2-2	CASSQRTGTGVTGELFF	TGTGCCAGCAGCCAACGTACCGGGACAGGGGTCACCGGGGAGCTGTTTTTT
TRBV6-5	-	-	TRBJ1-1	CASLIGGEAFF	TGTGCCAGCCTAATAGGCGGTGAAGCTTTCTTT
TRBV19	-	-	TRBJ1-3	CASSFAGGGGNTIYF	TGTGCCAGTAGTTTCGCGGGTGGAGGTGGAAACACCATATATTTT
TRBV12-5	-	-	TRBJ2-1	CASGRSAGYNEQFF	TGTGCTAGTGGCCGATCTGCAGGATACAATGAGCAGTTCTTC
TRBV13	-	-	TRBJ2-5	CASSSGETQYF	TGTGCCAGCAGCTCTGGGGAGACCCAGTACTTC
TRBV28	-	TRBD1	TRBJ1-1	CASSSWTGGSTEAFF	TGTGCCAGCAGTTCCTGGACAGGGGGAAGTACTGAAGCTTTCTTT
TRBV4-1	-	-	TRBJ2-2	CASSQDRGRGNTGELFF	TGCGCCAGCAGCCAAGATCGGGGACGGGGGAACACCGGGGAGCTGTTTTTT
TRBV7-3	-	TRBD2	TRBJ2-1	CASSRETSGRNEQFF	TGTGCCAGCAGCCGGGAGACTAGCGGGAGAAATGAGCAGTTCTTC
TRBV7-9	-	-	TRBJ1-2	CATDGYTF	TGTGCCACCGATGGCTACACCTTC
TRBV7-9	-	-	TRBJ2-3	CASSLPPGSRLDTQYF	TGTGCCAGCAGCCTCCCCCCCGGGAGCCGCTTAGATACGCAGTATTTT
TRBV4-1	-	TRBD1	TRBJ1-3	CASSQVQGARNTIYF	TGCGCCAGCAGCCAAGTACAGGGGGCGAGAAACACCATATATTTT
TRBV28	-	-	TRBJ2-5	CASSSHPGLTQETQYF	TGTGCCAGCAGTTCACACCCGGGACTTACCCAAGAGACCCAGTACTTC
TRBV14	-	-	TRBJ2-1	CASSQEEGGRAGNEQFF	TGTGCCAGCAGCCAAGAAGAGGGGGGCAGGGCAGGGAATGAGCAGTTCTTC
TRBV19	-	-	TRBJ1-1	CASSLGQGGFTEAFF	TGTGCCAGTAGTCTGGGGCAGGGCGGGTTCACTGAAGCTTTCTTT
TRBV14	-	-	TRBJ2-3	CASSQGASRISDTQYF	TGTGCCAGCAGCCAAGGGGCTAGTAGGATCTCAGATACGCAGTATTTT
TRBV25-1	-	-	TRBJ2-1	CASGSIRDSSYNEQFF	TGTGCCAGCGGCTCGATTCGGGACTCATCCTACAATGAGCAGTTCTTC
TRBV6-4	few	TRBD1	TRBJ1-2	CASSSTGTAYGYTF	TGTGCCAGCAGTTCAACCGGGACAGCCTATGGCTACACCTTC
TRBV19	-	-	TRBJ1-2	CASSPRSGGYGYTF	TGTGCCAGCTCCCCCCGGTCGGGGGGGTATGGCTACACCTTC
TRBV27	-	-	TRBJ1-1	CASSLEGSTPSLNTEAFF	TGTGCCAGCAGTTTAGAGGGAAGTACCCCTTCATTGAACACTGAAGCTTTCTTT
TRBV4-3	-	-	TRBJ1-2	CASSQVKGRGGYTF	TGCGCCAGCAGCCAAGTGAAGGGGCGCGGTGGCTACACCTTC
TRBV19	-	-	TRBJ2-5	CASSIGGDYYQETQYF	TGTGCCAGTAGTATAGGAGGGGATTACTACCAAGAGACCCAGTACTTC
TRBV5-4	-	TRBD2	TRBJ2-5	CASSSPSGVQYF	TGTGCCAGCAGCTCCCCCAGCGGGGTGCAGTACTTC
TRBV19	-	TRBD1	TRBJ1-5	CASSADRDNQPQHF	TGTGCCAGTAGCGCGGACAGGGACAATCAGCCCCAGCATTTT
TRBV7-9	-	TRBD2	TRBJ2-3	CASSSGLADFTDTQYF	TGTGCCAGCAGCTCGGGACTAGCGGACTTCACAGATACGCAGTATTTT
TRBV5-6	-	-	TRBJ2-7	CASSWAGHSSYEQYF	TGTGCCAGCAGCTGGGCAGGCCATAGCTCCTACGAGCAGTACTTC
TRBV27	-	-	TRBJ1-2	CASSPRGSYGYTF	TGTGCCAGCAGTCCACGTGGTTCGTATGGCTACACCTTC
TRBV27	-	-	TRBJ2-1	CASSNYAYNEQFF	TGTGCCAGCAGTAATTACGCCTACAATGAGCAGTTCTTC
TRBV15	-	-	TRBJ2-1	CATRELAYNEQFF	TGTGCCACCAGGGAACTAGCTTACAATGAGCAGTTCTTC
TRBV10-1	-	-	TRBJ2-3	CASSELRVTDTQYF	TGCGCCAGCAGTGAGTTAAGGGTCACAGATACGCAGTATTTT
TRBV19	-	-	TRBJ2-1	CASSRQRGNEQFF	TGTGCCAGTAGCCGACAGAGGGGAAATGAGCAGTTCTTC
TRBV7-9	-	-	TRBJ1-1	CASGRWADGPEAFF	TGTGCCAGCGGCCGATGGGCGGATGGCCCTGAAGCTTTCTTT